The 4 T cell receptor beta chains listed next were all sequenced from one sample in a study of blood T cell repertoires in COVID-19. Clones were read by immunoSEQ multiplex PCR, and TCRdb kept only the in-frame ones, dropping some. The profile shows more than 300,000 clones, 88% of them singletons. What was sequenced was peripheral blood. Receptor source: a woman aged 70-85 years with COVID-19, enrolled during active disease.

This chain links TRBV19 with TRBJ1-5; tentatively, D is TRBD1 (6 bases). The CDR3 extends over 17 amino acids. Germline V gives CDR1 LNHDA, CDR2 SQIVND (reference sequence). V shed 7 bases and J shed 0 bases, with 19 bases lying between them. The CDR3 sequence: CASKSEVGGRSNQPQHF. The CDR3 DNA follows: TGTGCCAGTAAAAGTGAGGTAGGGGGTCGTAGCAATCAGCCCCAGCATTTT.

V gene TRBV7-9 combines with J gene TRBJ2-5, with 9 bases aligning to TRBD2. The CDR3 is 13 amino acids. The germline CDR1 and CDR2 sequences are SEHNR and FQNEAQ (reference sequence). The ends lost 11 bases at V and 4 bases at J; junction bases unmatched: 8. The CDR3 bases are TGTGCCTCCGGCGGGGGGGCCCCAGAGACCCAGTACTTC. Its translation: CASGGGAPETQYF. Using reference TRBV7-9 and TRBJ2-5 for the parts outside the CDR3, the full variable domain is DTGVSQNPRHKITKRGQNVTFRCDPISEHNRLYWYRQTLGQGPEFLTYFQNEAQLEKSRLLSDRFSAERPKGSFSTLEIQRTEQGDSAMYLCASGGGAPETQYFGPGTRLLVL.

This rearrangement joins TRBV25-1 to TRBJ1-5; maybe TRBD1 (5 bases). V gave up 6 bases and J gave up 7 bases, with 13 bases separating them. CDR3 length: 13 amino acids. The germline gives CDR1 MGHDK, CDR2 SYGVNS. The CDR3 nucleotides are TGTGCCAGCAGCCTGGGGGGAGGGCAGCCCCAGCATTTT. Its translation is CASSLGGGQPQHF. The whole variable domain, filled in from reference TRBV25-1 and TRBJ1-5, reads EADIYQTPRYLVIGTGKKITLECSQTMGHDKMYWYQQDPGMELHLIHYSYGVNSTEKGDLSSESTVSRIRTEHFPLTLESARPSHTSQYLCASSLGGGQPQHFGDGTRLSIL.

The chain employs TRBV4-2 and TRBJ1-1; unclear D gene. The V end lost 0 bases, the J end lost 2 bases, and 13 bases lay between the germline ends. This CDR3 is 16 amino acids long. Germline CDR1 reads LGHNA; CDR2 reads YNFKEQ. The CDR3 loop reads CASSQDPDFTNTEAFF. In DNA, the CDR3 is TGTGCCAGCAGCCAAGATCCGGACTTTACCAACACTGAAGCTTTCTTT.